Detailed here is one TCR beta chain. What it recognizes is unknown. Trimming took off 5 bases at V and 7 bases at J, with 14 bases between the two ends. Germline V CDR1 and CDR2: SGHVS, FQNEAQ. This CDR3 has 14 amino acids. The PCR employed 60 Vbeta primers together with 13 Jbeta primers. Per the authors' pipeline: Per a later analysis, the number of unique TCR beta chains was around 80 million, of which some 10 million were shared. Clones were sequenced by immunoSEQ multiplex PCR, and TCRdb holds only the in-frame ones, with some missing. That table gives V, J and clone size, and the DNA gave D and trimming. The table records about 120,000 clones, 78% of them present only once. This record comes from a study of cytomegalovirus exposure and HLA in healthy donors. Findings of the study overall: The majority of CMV-associated TCR beta chains were reported as apparently HLA-restricted in a later analysis.

Unrecorded immune exposures were likely, despite nominal health at sampling. The J gene is TRBJ2-2, the V gene TRBV7-8; D possibly corresponds to TRBD1 (6 bases). This TCR came from a man in his thirties or forties in good health and CMV-seropositive. The specimen sequenced was PBMCs. This CDR3 is CASSAARGGGELFF. In nucleotides, the CDR3 is TGTGCCAGCAGCGCAGCCAGGGGTGGCGGGGAGCTGTTTTTT.